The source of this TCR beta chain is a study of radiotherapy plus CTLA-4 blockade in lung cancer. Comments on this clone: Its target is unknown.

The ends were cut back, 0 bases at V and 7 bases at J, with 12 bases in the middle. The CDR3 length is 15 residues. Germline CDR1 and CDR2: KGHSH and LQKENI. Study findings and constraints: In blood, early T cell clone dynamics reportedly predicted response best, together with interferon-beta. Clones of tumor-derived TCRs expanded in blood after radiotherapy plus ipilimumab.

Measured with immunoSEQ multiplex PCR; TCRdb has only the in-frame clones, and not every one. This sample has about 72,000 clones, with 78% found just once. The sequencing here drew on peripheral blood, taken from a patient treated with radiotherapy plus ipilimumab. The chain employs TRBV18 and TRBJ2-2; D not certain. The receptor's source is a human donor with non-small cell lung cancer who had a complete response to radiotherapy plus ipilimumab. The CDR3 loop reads CASSPPSQRGGELFF. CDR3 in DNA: TGTGCCAGCTCACCACCTTCCCAGCGAGGCGGGGAGCTGTTTTTT.